What follows are 10 T cell receptor beta chains derived from one specimen sequenced in a study of T-cell reconstitution after alpha-beta-depleted transplantation in children. Molecular barcoding with unique molecular identifiers was used for the TCRbeta library. TCRdb re-called the PCR reads through MiXCR, storing one row per CDR3 protein. The sample lists approximately 200,000 distinct CDR3 sequences, roughly 6.3% occurring once. The sample consisted of PBMCs, taken before TCRalphabeta/CD19-depleted stem cell transplant. The receptors shown here come from a girl in the first two years of life with combined immunodeficiency, due to receive a stem cell transplant.

This clonotype was recorded at least ten times. This rearrangement joins TRBV5-6 to TRBJ2-7, with D possibly TRBD1 on 6 matching bases. The CDR3 runs 15 residues. Trimming stripped 3 bases from V and 0 bases from J, with 13 bases between. Germline CDR1 is SGHDT and CDR2 is YYEEEE. In DNA form, the CDR3 reads TGTGCCAGCAGCTGGAGTCAGGGGCCCTCCTACGAGCAGTACTTC. Translating it yields CASSWSQGPSYEQYF.

This clonotype was recorded many times. This chain connects TRBV6-5 to TRBJ2-5; TRBD2 aligns across 10 bases. The CDR3 extends over 18 amino acids. Looked up from germline, CDR1 is MNHEY and CDR2 is SVGAGI. Trimming cost V 2 bases and J 7 bases; bases outside gene matches: 16. The CDR3 sequence: CASSYGTPSGGLKATQYF. The CDR3 nucleotides are TGTGCCAGCAGTTACGGGACTCCTAGCGGGGGACTTAAAGCGACCCAGTACTTC.

This clonotype came up many times. Germline and junction disagree at one end, which may indicate a read error. The V call is TRBV29-1, the J call TRBJ2-4, with D perhaps matching TRBD1 or TRBD2 (5 bases each). CDR3 size: 14 residues. Germline CDR1 SQVTM, CDR2 ANQGSEA. The CDR3 loop is CSVEDGTVKNIQYF. The CDR3 DNA reads TGCAGCGTCGAAGACGGGACGGTGAAAAACATTCAGTACTTC.

Details on this clonotype: This may arise from a read error, as a much more abundant clone is one base away. The chain uses TRBV11-2 and TRBJ2-7, with D perhaps TRBD2 (5 bases). Germline CDR1 is SGHAT and CDR2 is FQNNGV. V was pared by 4 bases and J by 6 bases, with 22 bases between. This CDR3 contains 16 residues. The CDR3 DNA reads TGTGCCAGCAGCTGTTCCTCGTGGGAGATTCCCTCCGAGCAGTACTTC. It yields the protein CASSCSSWEIPSEQYF.

This clonotype was observed many times. The chain has TRBV29-1 and TRBJ1-5; 8 bases line up with TRBD1. In germline, CDR1 is SQVTM, CDR2 ANQGSEA. V trimming: 5 bases; J trimming: 7 bases; junction bases outside the gene matches: 7. The length of the CDR3 is 13 residues. This CDR3 is CSVQGAIGQPQHF. The DNA for the CDR3 is TGCAGCGTTCAGGGGGCGATTGGGCAGCCCCAGCATTTT.

This clonotype was seen repeatedly, ten times or more. V is TRBV28 and J is TRBJ1-2; possibly TRBD1 for D (6 bases). Germline loops: CDR1 MDHEN, CDR2 SYDVKM. The CDR3 is 16 residues long. The V and J ends lost 4 bases and 4 bases respectively, with 19 bases between them. CDR3 bases: TGTGCCAGCAGTTCAGCCTCTTGGGGGGCGAGCTATGGCTACACCTTC. This sequence encodes CASSSASWGASYGYTF.

This chain joins TRBV3-1 and TRBJ2-3; weak D call: TRBD1 (5 bases). Trimming took off 10 bases at V and 0 bases at J, with 14 bases between the two ends. The CDR3 sequence is 14 residues long. Looked up from germline, CDR1 is LGHDT and CDR2 is YNNKEL (reference sequence). CDR3 loop: CAICRAHSTDTQYF. In DNA, the CDR3 is TGTGCCATCTGCAGGGCGCATAGCACAGATACGCAGTATTTT.

The sample holds many counts of this clonotype. The genes are TRBV9 and TRBJ2-5; D is uncertain. Germline V gene lookup returns CDR1 SGDLS and CDR2 YYNGEE. CDR3 length: 17 residues. V lost 0 bases to trimming and J lost 0 bases, with 15 bases between them. The CDR3 reads CASSVGPNQFNQETQYF. CDR3 nucleotide sequence: TGTGCCAGCAGCGTAGGGCCGAACCAATTTAACCAAGAGACCCAGTACTTC.

This clonotype was observed at least ten times. The V and J genes are TRBV5-1 and TRBJ2-5, with D uncertain. Germline V lookup: CDR1 SGHRS, CDR2 YFSETQ. V was clipped by 0 bases and J by 6 bases, with 9 bases between them. The CDR3 length is 13 residues. The CDR3 DNA reads TGCGCCAGCAGCTTGGAGTCAAGGCAGACCCAGTACTTC. Translated, it gives CASSLESRQTQYF.

CDR3 protein: CAARRTGDAGELFF. CDR3 DNA sequence: TGTGCCGCCCGGAGGACAGGGGACGCCGGGGAGCTGTTTTTT. The V and J genes are TRBV12-3 or TRBV12-4 and TRBJ2-2; 9 bases fit TRBD1. With 11 bases clipped from V and 6 bases from J, the junction kept 10 bases outside the gene matches. The CDR3 totals 14 residues.